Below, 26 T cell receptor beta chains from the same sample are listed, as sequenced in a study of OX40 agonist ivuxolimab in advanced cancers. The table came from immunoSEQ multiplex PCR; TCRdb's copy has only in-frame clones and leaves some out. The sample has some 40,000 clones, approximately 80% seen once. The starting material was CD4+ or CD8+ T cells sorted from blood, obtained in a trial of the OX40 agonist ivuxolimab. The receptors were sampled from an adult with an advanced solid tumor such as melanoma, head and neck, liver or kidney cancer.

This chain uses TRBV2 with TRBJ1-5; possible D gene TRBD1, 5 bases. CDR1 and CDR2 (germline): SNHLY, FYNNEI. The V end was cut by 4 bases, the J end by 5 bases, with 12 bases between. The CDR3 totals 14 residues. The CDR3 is CASSAGGFYQPQHF. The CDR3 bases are TGTGCCAGCAGTGCCGGGGGATTTTATCAGCCCCAGCATTTT.

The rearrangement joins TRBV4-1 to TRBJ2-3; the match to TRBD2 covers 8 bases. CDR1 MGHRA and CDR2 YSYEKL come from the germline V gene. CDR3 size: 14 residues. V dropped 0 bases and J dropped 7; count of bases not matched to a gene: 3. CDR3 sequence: CASSQDGGAYTQYF. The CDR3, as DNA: TGCGCCAGCAGCCAAGACGGGGGGGCGTATACGCAGTATTTT.

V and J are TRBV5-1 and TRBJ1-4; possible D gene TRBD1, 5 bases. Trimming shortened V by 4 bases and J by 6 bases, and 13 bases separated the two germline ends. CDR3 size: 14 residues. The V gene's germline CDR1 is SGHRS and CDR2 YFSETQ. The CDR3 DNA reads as TGCGCCAGCAGCCCCCCGGGGGGGGATGAAAAACTGTTTTTT. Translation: CASSPPGGDEKLFF.

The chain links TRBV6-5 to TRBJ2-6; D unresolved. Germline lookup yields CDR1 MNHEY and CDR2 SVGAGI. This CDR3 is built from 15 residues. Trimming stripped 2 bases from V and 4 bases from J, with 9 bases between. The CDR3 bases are TGTGCCAGCAGTTACGACGTCTCCGGGGCCAACGTCCTGACTTTC. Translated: CASSYDVSGANVLTF.

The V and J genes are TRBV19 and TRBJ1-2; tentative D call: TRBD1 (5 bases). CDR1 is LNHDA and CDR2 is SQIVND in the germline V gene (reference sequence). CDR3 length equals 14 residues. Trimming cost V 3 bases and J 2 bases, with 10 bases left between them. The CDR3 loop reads CASSIGTGNYGYTF. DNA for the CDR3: TGTGCCAGTAGTATCGGGACGGGAAACTATGGCTACACCTTC.

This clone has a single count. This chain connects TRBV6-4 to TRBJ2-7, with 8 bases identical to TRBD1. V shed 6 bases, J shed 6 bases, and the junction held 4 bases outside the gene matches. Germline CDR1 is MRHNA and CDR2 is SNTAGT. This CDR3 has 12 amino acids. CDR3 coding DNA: TGTGCCAGCAGCCGGACAGGGTCCGAGCAGTACTTC. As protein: CASSRTGSEQYF.

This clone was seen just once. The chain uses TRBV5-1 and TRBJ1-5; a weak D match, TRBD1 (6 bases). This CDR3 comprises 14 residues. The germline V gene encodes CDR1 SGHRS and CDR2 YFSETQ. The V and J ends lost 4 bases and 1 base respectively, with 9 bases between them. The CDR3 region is CASSATGSNQPQHF. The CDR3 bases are TGCGCCAGCAGCGCCACAGGGAGCAATCAGCCCCAGCATTTT.

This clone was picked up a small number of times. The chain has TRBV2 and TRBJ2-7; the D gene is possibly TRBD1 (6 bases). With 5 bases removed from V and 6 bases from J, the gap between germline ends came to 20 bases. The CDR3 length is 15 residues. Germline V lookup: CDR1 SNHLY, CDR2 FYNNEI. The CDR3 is CASSLRGTGFREQYF. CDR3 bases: TGTGCCAGCAGTCTCCGGGGTACAGGGTTCCGCGAGCAGTACTTC.

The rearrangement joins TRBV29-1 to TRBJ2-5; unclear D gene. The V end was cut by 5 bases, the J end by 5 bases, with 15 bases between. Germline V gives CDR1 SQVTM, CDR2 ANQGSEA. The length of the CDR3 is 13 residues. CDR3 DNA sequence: TGCAGCGTTCTTGAGGCCTCTGGGGAGACCCAGTACTTC. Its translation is CSVLEASGETQYF. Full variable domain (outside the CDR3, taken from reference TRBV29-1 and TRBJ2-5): SAVISQKPSRDICQRGTSLTIQCQVDSQVTMMFWYRQQPGQSLTLIATANQGSEATYESGFVIDKFPISRPNLTFSTLTVSNMSPEDSSIYLCSVLEASGETQYFGPGTRLLVL.

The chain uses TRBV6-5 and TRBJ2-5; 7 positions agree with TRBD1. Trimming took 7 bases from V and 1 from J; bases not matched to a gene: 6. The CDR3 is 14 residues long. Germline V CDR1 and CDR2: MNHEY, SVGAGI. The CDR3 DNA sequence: TGTGCCAGCATCGGCAGGGGGACCCAAGAGACCCAGTACTTC. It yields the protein CASIGRGTQETQYF.

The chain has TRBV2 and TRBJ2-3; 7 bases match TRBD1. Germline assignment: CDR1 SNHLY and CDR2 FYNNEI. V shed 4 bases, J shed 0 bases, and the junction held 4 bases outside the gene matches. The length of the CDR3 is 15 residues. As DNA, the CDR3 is TGTGCCAGCAGTGGAAGACAGGGTAGCACAGATACGCAGTATTTT. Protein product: CASSGRQGSTDTQYF. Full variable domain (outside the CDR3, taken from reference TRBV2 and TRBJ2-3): EPEVTQTPSHQVTQMGQEVILRCVPISNHLYFYWYRQILGQKVEFLVSFYNNEISEKSEIFDDQFSVERPDGSNFTLKIRSTKLEDSAMYFCASSGRQGSTDTQYFGPGTRLTVL.

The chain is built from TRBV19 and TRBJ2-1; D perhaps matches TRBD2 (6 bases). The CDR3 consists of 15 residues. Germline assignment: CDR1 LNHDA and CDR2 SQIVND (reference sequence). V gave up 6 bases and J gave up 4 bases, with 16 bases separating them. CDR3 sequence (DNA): TGTGCCAGTAGCCCGCGGGAATCGGGGTACAATGAGCAGTTCTTC. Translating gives CASSPRESGYNEQFF.

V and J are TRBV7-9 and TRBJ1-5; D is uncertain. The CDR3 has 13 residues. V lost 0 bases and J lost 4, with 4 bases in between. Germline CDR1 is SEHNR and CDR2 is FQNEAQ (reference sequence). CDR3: CASSLAVNQPQHF. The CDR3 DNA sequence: TGTGCCAGCAGCTTAGCGGTAAATCAGCCCCAGCATTTT.

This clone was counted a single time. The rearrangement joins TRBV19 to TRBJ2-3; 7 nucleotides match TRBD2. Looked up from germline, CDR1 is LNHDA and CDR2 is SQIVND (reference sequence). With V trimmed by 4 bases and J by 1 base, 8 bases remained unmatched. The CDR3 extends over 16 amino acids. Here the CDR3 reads CASSTSLAVGTDTQYF. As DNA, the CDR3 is TGTGCCAGTAGTACCTCCCTAGCGGTTGGCACAGATACGCAGTATTTT. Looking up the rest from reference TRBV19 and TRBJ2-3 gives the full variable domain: DGGITQSPKYLFRKEGQNVTLSCEQNLNHDAMYWYRQDPGQGLRLIYYSQIVNDFQKGDIAEGYSVSREKKESFPLTVTSAQKNPTAFYLCASSTSLAVGTDTQYFGPGTRLTVL.

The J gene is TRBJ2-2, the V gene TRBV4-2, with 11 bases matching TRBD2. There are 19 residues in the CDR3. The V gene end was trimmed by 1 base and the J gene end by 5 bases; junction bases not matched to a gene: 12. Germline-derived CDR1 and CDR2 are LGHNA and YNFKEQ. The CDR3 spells CASSQVSGRVLVRTGELFF. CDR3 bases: TGTGCCAGCAGCCAAGTTAGCGGGAGGGTCCTTGTAAGGACCGGGGAGCTGTTTTTT.

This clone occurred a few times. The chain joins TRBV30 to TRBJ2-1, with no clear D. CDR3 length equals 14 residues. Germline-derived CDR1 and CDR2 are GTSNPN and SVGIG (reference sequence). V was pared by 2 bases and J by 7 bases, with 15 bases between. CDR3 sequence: CAWSYRVNGNEQFF. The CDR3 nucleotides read TGTGCCTGGAGTTACCGTGTAAACGGAAATGAGCAGTTCTTC.

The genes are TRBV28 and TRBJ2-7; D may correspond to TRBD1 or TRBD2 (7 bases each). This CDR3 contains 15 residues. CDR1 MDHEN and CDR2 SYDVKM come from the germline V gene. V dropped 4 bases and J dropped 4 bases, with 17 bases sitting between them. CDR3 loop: CASSSLQGGAYEQYF. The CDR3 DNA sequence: TGTGCCAGCAGTTCCCTCCAGGGGGGGGCATACGAGCAGTACTTC.

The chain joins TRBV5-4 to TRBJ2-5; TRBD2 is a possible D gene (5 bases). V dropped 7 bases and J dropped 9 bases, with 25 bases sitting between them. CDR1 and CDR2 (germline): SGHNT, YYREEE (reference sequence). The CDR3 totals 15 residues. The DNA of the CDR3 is TGTGCCAGCTCCTTGGGTATTGAGGGTGCTTCGTCCCAGTACTTC. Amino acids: CASSLGIEGASSQYF.

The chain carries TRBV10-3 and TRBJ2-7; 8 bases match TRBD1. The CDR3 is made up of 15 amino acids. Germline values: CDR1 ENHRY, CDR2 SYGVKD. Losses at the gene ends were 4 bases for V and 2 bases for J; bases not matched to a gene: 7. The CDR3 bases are TGTGCCATCAGTGGGACAGGGACTGTAACCTACGAGCAGTACTTC. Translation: CAISGTGTVTYEQYF.

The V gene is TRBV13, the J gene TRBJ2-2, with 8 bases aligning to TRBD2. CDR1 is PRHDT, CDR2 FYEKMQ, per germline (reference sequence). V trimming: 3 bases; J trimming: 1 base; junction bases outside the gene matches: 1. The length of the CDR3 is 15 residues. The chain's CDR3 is CASSFRGGNTGELFF. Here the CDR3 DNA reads TGTGCCAGCAGCTTCCGGGGGGGGAACACCGGGGAGCTGTTTTTT.

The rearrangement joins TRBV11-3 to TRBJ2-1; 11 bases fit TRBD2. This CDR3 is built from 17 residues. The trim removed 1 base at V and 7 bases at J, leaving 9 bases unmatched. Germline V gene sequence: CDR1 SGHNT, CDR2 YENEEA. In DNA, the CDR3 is TGTGCCAGCAGCTTAGGCATCGGGACTAGCGGCCTGAATGAGCAGTTCTTC. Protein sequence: CASSLGIGTSGLNEQFF. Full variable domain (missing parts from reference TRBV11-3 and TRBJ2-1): EAGVVQSPRYKIIEKKQPVAFWCNPISGHNTLYWYLQNLGQGPELLIRYENEEAVDDSQLPKDRFSAERLKGVDSTLKIQPAELGDSAVYLCASSLGIGTSGLNEQFFGPGTRLTVL.

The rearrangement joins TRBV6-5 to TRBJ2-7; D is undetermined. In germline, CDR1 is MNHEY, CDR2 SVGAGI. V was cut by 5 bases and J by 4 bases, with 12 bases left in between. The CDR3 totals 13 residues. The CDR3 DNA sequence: TGTGCCAGCAGTGAGCAGAGCAGATACGAGCAGTACTTC. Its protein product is CASSEQSRYEQYF.

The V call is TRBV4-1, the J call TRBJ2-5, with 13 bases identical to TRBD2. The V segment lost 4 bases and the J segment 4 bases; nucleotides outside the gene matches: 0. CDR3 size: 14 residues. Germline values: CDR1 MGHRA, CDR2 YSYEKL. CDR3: CASSRLAGGETQYF. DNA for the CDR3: TGCGCCAGCAGCCGACTAGCGGGGGGAGAGACCCAGTACTTC.

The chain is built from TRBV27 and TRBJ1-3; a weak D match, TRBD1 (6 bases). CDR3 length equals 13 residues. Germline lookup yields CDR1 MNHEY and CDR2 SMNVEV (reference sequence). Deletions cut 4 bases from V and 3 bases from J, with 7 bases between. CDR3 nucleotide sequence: TGTGCCAGCAGTTCAGGGGTTGGAAACACCATATATTTT. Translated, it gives CASSSGVGNTIYF.

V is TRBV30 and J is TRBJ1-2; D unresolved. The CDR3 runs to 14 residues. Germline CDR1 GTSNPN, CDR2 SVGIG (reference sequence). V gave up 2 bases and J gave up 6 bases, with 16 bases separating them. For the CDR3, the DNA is TGTGCCTGGAGTCCCGCCGGGCTCTACGATGGCTACACCTTC. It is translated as CAWSPAGLYDGYTF.

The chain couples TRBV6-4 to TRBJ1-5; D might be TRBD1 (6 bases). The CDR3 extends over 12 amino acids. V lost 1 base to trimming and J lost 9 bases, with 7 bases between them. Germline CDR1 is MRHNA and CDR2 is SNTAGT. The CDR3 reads CASSDLGGPQHF. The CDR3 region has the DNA TGTGCCAGCAGTGACTTAGGGGGGCCCCAGCATTTT.